The entry below gives a single T cell receptor beta chain sequence along with its context. What it binds is unknown. Germline CDR1 reads SGDLS; CDR2 reads YYNGEE. CDR3 size: 16 residues. The V and J ends lost 4 bases and 5 bases respectively, with 21 bases between them. The PCR made use of 60 Vbeta and 13 Jbeta primers. Method: immunoSEQ multiplex PCR; TCRdb's copy keeps in-frame clones and lacks some. The profile shows over 150,000 clones, about two thirds of them singletons. These data come from a study of cytomegalovirus exposure and HLA in healthy donors. As for the study in general: Caucasian-associated ancestry cluster membership applied to less than 85% of 300 to 450 genotyped donors.

Study-level points and caveats: In a later analysis, HLA-associated beta chains showed higher expansion and lower generation probabilities than comparable chains.

Unrecorded immune exposures were likely, despite nominal health at sampling. The sequenced material came from PBMCs. This clonotype was obtained from a woman in her late teens or twenties in good health and CMV-seropositive. The chain uses TRBV9 and TRBJ2-5; D perhaps matches TRBD1 (7 bases). The CDR3 region is CASSPRQGKGRETQYF. The CDR3 DNA is TGTGCCAGCAGCCCCCGACAGGGAAAAGGGAGGGAGACCCAGTACTTC. The variable domain in full, completed from reference TRBV9 and TRBJ2-5, reads DSGVTQTPKHLITATGQRVTLRCSPRSGDLSVYWYQQSLDQGLQFLIQYYNGEERAKGNILERFSAQQFPDLHSELNLSSLELGDSALYFCASSPRQGKGRETQYFGPGTRLLVL.